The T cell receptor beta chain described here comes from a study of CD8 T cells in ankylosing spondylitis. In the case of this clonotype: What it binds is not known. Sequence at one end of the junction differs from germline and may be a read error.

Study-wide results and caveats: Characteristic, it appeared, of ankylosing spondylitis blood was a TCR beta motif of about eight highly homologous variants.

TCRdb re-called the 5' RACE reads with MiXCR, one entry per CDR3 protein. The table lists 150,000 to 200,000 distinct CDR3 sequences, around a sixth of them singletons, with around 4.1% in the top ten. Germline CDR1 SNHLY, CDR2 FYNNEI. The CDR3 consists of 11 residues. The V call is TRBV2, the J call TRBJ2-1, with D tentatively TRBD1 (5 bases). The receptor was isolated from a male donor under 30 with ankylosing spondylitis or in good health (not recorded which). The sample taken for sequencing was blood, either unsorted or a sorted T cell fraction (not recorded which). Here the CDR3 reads CASSEARGAPF. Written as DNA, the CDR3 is TGTGCCAGCAGTGAAGCGCGTGGGGCCCCCTTC.